The 16 T cell receptor beta chains below all came from one sample that was sequenced in a study of human T cells and chemical hapten exposure. TCRdb processed the RACE reads anew with MiXCR; each CDR3 protein has one entry. The sample includes some 90,000 distinct CDR3 sequences, under 13% of them seen just once. Described time point: patch test 3, about 24 weeks after DPC sensitization. Regarding treatment: therapeutic diphenylcyclopropenone sensitization with weekly scalp DPC. The material was whole blood, obtained in connection with sensitization to the hapten diphenylcyclopropenone (DPC). All receptors derive from a woman in her 30s with alopecia areata. Some clones in this sample may be carry-over from other donors' samples.

The V gene is TRBV11-1, the J gene TRBJ2-1; D is undetermined. Germline V gene sequence: CDR1 SGHAT, CDR2 FQDESV (reference sequence). The length of the CDR3 is 14 residues. The V end was cut by 4 bases, the J end by 6 bases, with 13 bases between. The CDR3: CASSSPKSINEQFF. DNA for the CDR3: TGTGCCAGCAGCTCGCCAAAGAGTATCAATGAGCAGTTCTTC.

This clonotype showed up just a few times. The chain employs TRBV7-2 and TRBJ2-6; D unresolved. The length of the CDR3 is 15 residues. Germline lookup yields CDR1 SGHTA and CDR2 FQGNSA. With 0 bases removed from V and 4 bases from J, the gap between germline ends came to 7 bases. The CDR3 is CASSLAPTGANVLTF. The CDR3 DNA reads TGTGCCAGCAGCTTAGCACCGACAGGGGCCAACGTCCTGACTTTC. Using reference TRBV7-2 and TRBJ2-6 for the parts outside the CDR3, the full variable domain is GAGVSQSPSNKVTEKGKDVELRCDPISGHTALYWYRQSLGQGLEFLIYFQGNSAPDKSGLPSDRFSAERTGGSVSTLTIQRTQQEDSAVYLCASSLAPTGANVLTFGAGSRLTVL.

This clonotype occurred a few times. This chain joins TRBV12-5 and TRBJ2-1; D is perhaps TRBD1 (6 bases). Germline loops: CDR1 LGHNT, CDR2 FRNRAP. The CDR3 is made up of 13 amino acids. Trimming took 1 base from V and 14 from J, leaving 15 bases between them. The chain's CDR3 is CASGLAQTGQKFF. In DNA, the CDR3 is TGTGCTAGTGGTTTGGCCCAGACAGGACAAAAGTTCTTC. Variable domain in full (rest from reference TRBV12-5 and TRBJ2-1): DARVTQTPRHKVTEMGQEVTMRCQPILGHNTVFWYRQTMMQGLELLAYFRNRAPLDDSGMPKDRFSAEMPDATLATLKIQPSEPRDSAVYFCASGLAQTGQKFFGPGTRLTVL.

The chain employs TRBV5-4 and TRBJ1-2; D is perhaps TRBD1 (6 bases). Germline CDR1 and CDR2: SGHNT and YYREEE (reference sequence). This CDR3 contains 13 residues. V lost 0 bases and J lost 8, with 11 bases in between. DNA of the CDR3: TGTGCCAGCAGCTTGGACAGGGTCGGGGGCTACACCTTC. This encodes CASSLDRVGGYTF.

This clonotype was detected only a few times. The CDR3 DNA sequence: TGCAGCGGGGGGGACCTTTCCTACGAGCAGTACTTC. Translation: CSGGDLSYEQYF. The chain joins TRBV29-1 to TRBJ2-7, with D perhaps TRBD2 (6 bases). Germline values: CDR1 SQVTM, CDR2 ANQGSEA. V gave up 7 bases and J gave up 1 base, with 11 bases separating them. This CDR3 region has 12 residues.

This clonotype was detected a few times. The J gene is TRBJ2-1, the V gene TRBV6-2 or TRBV6-3, with 13 bases that match TRBD2. CDR1 is MNHEY and CDR2 is SVGEGT in the germline V gene. The CDR3 sequence is 14 residues long. With V trimmed by 7 bases and J by 8 bases, 5 bases remained unmatched. DNA for the CDR3: TGTGCCAGCACACTAGCGGGAGGGCCAGATGAGCAGTTCTTC. Translation: CASTLAGGPDEQFF.

The chain recombines TRBV18 with TRBJ1-1, with D possibly being TRBD1 (6 bases). The CDR3 has 15 amino acids. Germline V gene data show CDR1 as KGHSH and CDR2 as LQKENI. Trimming removed 7 bases at V and 0 bases at J, with 15 bases between. The CDR3 DNA follows: TGTGCCAGCTATTCCTCCGGGACAATGAACACTGAAGCTTTCTTT. Its translation is CASYSSGTMNTEAFF.

The V call is TRBV28, the J call TRBJ1-4; 8 positions agree with TRBD1. Unmatched junction bases numbered 8, after V lost 5 bases and J lost 6 bases. Germline CDR1 MDHEN, CDR2 SYDVKM. The length of the CDR3 is 15 residues. The CDR3 DNA is TGTGCCAGCAGTCGGGCCGGGACAGGCCATGAAAAACTGTTTTTT. It yields the protein CASSRAGTGHEKLFF.

This clonotype was counted ten times or more. The chain is built from TRBV28 and TRBJ1-1, with unresolved D. V was cut by 2 bases and J by 7 bases, with 11 bases left in between. The germline V gene has CDR1 MDHEN and CDR2 SYDVKM. This CDR3 spans 13 amino acids. The CDR3 nucleotides read TGTGCCAGCAGTTTAGGGTTGACCTTTGAAGCTTTCTTT. Amino acid sequence: CASSLGLTFEAFF.

A few counts support this clonotype. DNA of the CDR3: TGTGCCAGCAGCCAAGAAAGCAGAATGAACACTGAAGCTTTCTTT. It encodes CASSQESRMNTEAFF. The V gene is TRBV4-2, the J gene TRBJ1-1; D gene uncertain. This CDR3 comprises 15 residues. CDR1 LGHNA and CDR2 YNFKEQ come from the germline V gene. V was clipped by 0 bases and J by 0 bases, with 8 bases between them.

This clonotype appeared a few times. This chain joins TRBV6-6 and TRBJ1-5; D remains ambiguous. Looked up from germline, CDR1 is MNHNY and CDR2 is SVGAGI (reference sequence). This CDR3 is built from 12 residues. The germline V and J ends were trimmed by 2 bases and 5 bases, with 4 bases remaining between them. CDR3 protein: CASSYGDQPQHF. The CDR3 DNA is TGTGCCAGCAGTTACGGAGATCAGCCCCAGCATTTT.

The chain couples TRBV9 to TRBJ1-2; 7 bases align to TRBD1. CDR1 and CDR2 (germline): SGDLS, YYNGEE. The CDR3 is 16 residues long. V trimming: 3 bases; J trimming: 1 base; junction bases outside the gene matches: 9. This chain's CDR3 is CASSAKTGSYNYGYTF. For the CDR3, the DNA is TGTGCCAGCAGCGCGAAGACAGGGTCATATAACTATGGCTACACCTTC.

This clonotype was seen many times. The chain joins TRBV5-4 to TRBJ2-4; D is perhaps TRBD1 (6 bases). The CDR3 spans 15 residues. Germline CDR1 reads SGHNT; CDR2 reads YYREEE (reference sequence). V lost 2 bases and J lost 3, with 12 bases in between. CDR3 DNA sequence: TGTGCCAGCAGCTTAGGGGGATCTGACAAAAACATTCAGTACTTC. Its protein is CASSLGGSDKNIQYF.

This clonotype was seen more than once but under ten times. The chain links TRBV20-1 to TRBJ1-5, with D unclear. The CDR3 contains 13 residues. Trimming pared 1 base from V and 2 bases from J, leaving 6 bases between. Germline CDR1 is DFQATT and CDR2 is SNEGSKA (reference sequence). The CDR3 reads CSARGPGNQPQHF. For the CDR3, the DNA is TGCAGTGCTAGAGGACCGGGCAATCAGCCCCAGCATTTT.

In its sample, this clonotype was seen many times. J is TRBJ2-4 and V is TRBV7-4; D possibly matches TRBD1 or TRBD2 (5 bases each). This CDR3 comprises 16 residues. CDR1 SGHVT and CDR2 SQSDAQ come from the germline V gene. Trimming took 5 bases from V and 2 from J, leaving 16 bases between them. The CDR3: CASSTPVGDTKNIQYF. The CDR3 DNA sequence: TGTGCCAGCAGCACTCCCGTGGGGGATACCAAAAACATTCAGTACTTC.

In its sample, this clonotype ranks as medium-sized (0.01 to 0.1%). The gene calls are TRBV28 and TRBJ1-1, with D possibly matching TRBD1 (6 bases). The CDR3 is 13 amino acids. Trimming left V 6 bases short and J 1 base short, with 9 bases between. CDR1 is MDHEN and CDR2 is SYDVKM in the germline V gene. Written as DNA, the CDR3 is TGTGCCAGCAGCTTGACAGGGAACACTGAAGCTTTCTTT. Protein product: CASSLTGNTEAFF.